This record concerns one T cell receptor (beta chain) sequence. The data were obtained in a study of blood T cell repertoires in COVID-19. Looking at the study overall: Whether acute or convalescent, the COVID-19 samples came from the United States, Italy and Spain. Sample material is recorded as cDNA or gDNA derived from T cells, B-cell-depleted T cells, or PBMCs.

The CDR3 runs 17 residues. Germline V gene lookup returns CDR1 SGHRS and CDR2 YFSETQ. After removal of 0 bases from V and 3 bases from J, the junction contained 6 bases not matched to a gene. Per the authors' pipeline: Amplification with reference gene primers provided the estimates of nucleated cell counts. Assay: immunoSEQ multiplex PCR; the TCRdb copy retains only in-frame clones and omits some. The V and J calls and clone size are taken from that table; D and trimming were inferred from the DNA. The sample holds over 150,000 clones, roughly nine tenths seen once. The rearrangement links TRBV5-1 to TRBJ1-6, with 7 bases matching TRBD1. The sequencing sample was made of peripheral blood. The sequence was collected from a man aged 18 to 30 who had recovered from COVID-19. The CDR3 loop reads CASSLGTTGNYNSPLHF. The CDR3 DNA is TGCGCCAGCAGCTTGGGGACGACAGGGAACTATAATTCACCCCTCCACTTT.